Sequencing of this T cell receptor (beta chain) was carried out in a study of shared clonotypes between healthy human individuals. Study-wide results and limits: It was only blood that was sampled, and tissue repertoires likely differ. The donor pool, a small one, limited the genetic and exposure-history diversity represented.

This clone was counted between two and nine times. The antigen is not known. With 3 bases clipped from V and 6 bases from J, the junction kept 1 base outside the gene matches. CDR1 SEHNR and CDR2 FQNEAQ come from the germline V gene (reference sequence). CDR3 length equals 12 residues. Spread over ten immunoSEQ deep assay plates, unsorted PBMC DNA underwent sequencing. The assay was immunoSEQ multiplex PCR, and TCRdb's table has in-frame clones only and misses some. Of hundreds of thousands of clones detected, around 79% appear once; the ten largest clones hold approximately 13%. The sample taken for sequencing was PBMCs. The genes are TRBV7-9 and TRBJ1-2, with TRBD1 identical over 7 bases. The clonotype originates from a woman aged 40 to 50 in good health. Some clones in this sample may be carry-over from other donors' samples. In DNA, the CDR3 is TGTGCCAGCAGCTTCACAGGGGATGGCTACACCTTC. Its protein is CASSFTGDGYTF.